This TCR beta chain stems from a study of T cell responses to AZD1222 COVID-19 vaccine. The study's findings and limits: The donor group comprised mostly white British people and more females; the analysis possibly underestimated clonal diversity.

Method: immunoSEQ multiplex PCR; TCRdb's copy keeps in-frame clones and lacks some. The table records 75,000 to 95,000 clones, about nine tenths of them present only once. Regarding this clone: No antigen is known for it.

Germline V CDR1 and CDR2: SNHLY, FYNNEI. The CDR3 contains 16 residues. V trimming: 5 bases; J trimming: 0 bases; junction bases outside the gene matches: 9. The sample in question was peripheral blood, obtained on day 0 of AZD1222 vaccination. This receptor was identified in an adult in good health. The rearrangement uses TRBV2 and TRBJ2-7; 8 bases fit TRBD1. The CDR3 spells CASSSGTGQGSYEQYF. The CDR3, as DNA: TGTGCCAGCAGTTCCGGGACAGGACAAGGCTCCTACGAGCAGTACTTC.